The 24 T cell receptor beta chains in this list originate from one sample, sequenced in a study of T cell changes during pregnancy in multiple sclerosis. Some clones are missing from TCRdb's copy, which holds only in-frame ones; the method was immunoSEQ multiplex PCR. The sample has about 88,000 clones; more than 85% are singletons. Sequencing was performed on peripheral blood, taken in the first trimester of pregnancy. The receptors derive from a female donor with multiple sclerosis, enrolled in a pregnancy study.

The rearrangement links TRBV7-2 to TRBJ2-1, with 11 bases that match TRBD2. V was pared by 5 bases and J by 7 bases, with 10 bases of the junction left unmatched. Looked up from germline, CDR1 is SGHTA and CDR2 is FQGNSA. The CDR3 is 16 amino acids. CDR3 in DNA: TGTGCCAGCAGCCCCCCACTGGGACTAGCGGCAAATGAGCAGTTCTTC. Translation gives CASSPPLGLAANEQFF.

The rearrangement links TRBV5-1 to TRBJ2-3; 14 bases align to TRBD2. The germline V gene has CDR1 SGHRS and CDR2 YFSETQ. The CDR3 contains 17 residues. V gave up 4 bases and J gave up 0 bases; unmatched junction bases: 4. CDR3 residues: CASSPTSGRASTDTQYF. The CDR3 coding sequence is TGCGCCAGCAGCCCGACTAGCGGGAGGGCCAGCACAGATACGCAGTATTTT.

This sequence joins TRBV6-1 and TRBJ2-7; 8 bases are a match to TRBD1. The junction had 5 bases not matched to a gene; V was cut back by 6 bases and J by 1 base. The CDR3 spans 14 residues. Looked up from germline, CDR1 is MNHNS and CDR2 is SASEGT. Here the CDR3 reads CASSHRGVSYEQYF. Written as DNA, the CDR3 is TGTGCCAGCAGCCACAGGGGGGTATCCTACGAGCAGTACTTC.

The rearrangement joins TRBV5-6 to TRBJ2-5, with 8 bases identical to TRBD1. V dropped 4 bases and J dropped 8; count of bases not matched to a gene: 13. This CDR3 contains 15 residues. CDR1 SGHDT and CDR2 YYEEEE come from the germline V gene. The CDR3 region has the DNA TGTGCCAGCAGCGGAAGACAGGGGCGAGAGGGTACCCAGTACTTC. Protein product: CASSGRQGREGTQYF.

This rearrangement joins TRBV28 to TRBJ2-2; D possibly corresponds to TRBD1 (5 bases). This CDR3 region has 15 residues. Trimming left V 2 bases short and J 2 bases short, with 9 bases between. Germline CDR1 and CDR2: MDHEN and SYDVKM. The CDR3 bases are TGTGCCAGCAGTTTAGCCAGGGATAACACCGGGGAGCTGTTTTTT. As protein: CASSLARDNTGELFF.

The chain links TRBV9 to TRBJ1-5; the D gene is possibly TRBD1 (5 bases). The CDR3 spans 15 residues. The germline V gene encodes CDR1 SGDLS and CDR2 YYNGEE. Trimming removed 0 bases from V and 2 bases from J, with 9 bases in between. In DNA form, the CDR3 reads TGTGCCAGCAGCGTAGGGATGGGGCGCAATCAGCCCCAGCATTTT. The encoded protein is CASSVGMGRNQPQHF.

V is TRBV11-1 and J is TRBJ2-3; 9 bases are shared with TRBD2. Germline V gene sequence: CDR1 SGHAT, CDR2 FQDESV (reference sequence). Trimming took 2 bases from V and 6 from J; bases not matched to a gene: 3. The CDR3 totals 14 residues. Here the CDR3 DNA reads TGTGCCAGCAGCTTAAGGACTAGCGCGGATACGCAGTATTTT. Translation: CASSLRTSADTQYF.

The V call is TRBV29-1, the J call TRBJ2-7; 8 bases are shared with TRBD2. The trim removed 3 bases at V and 3 bases at J, leaving 7 bases unmatched. Germline CDR1 reads SQVTM; CDR2 reads ANQGSEA. The CDR3 totals 14 residues. CDR3 nucleotide sequence: TGCAGCGTTGATTCGGGACTAGGCCACTACGAGCAGTACTTC. This sequence encodes CSVDSGLGHYEQYF.

The rearrangement links TRBV7-9 to TRBJ1-4, with 9 bases fitting TRBD1. The germline CDR1 and CDR2 sequences are SEHNR and FQNEAQ (reference sequence). The CDR3 is 14 amino acids. V was clipped by 4 bases and J by 8 bases; unmatched bases: 5. CDR3 residues: CASSSDRGREKLFF. The DNA for the CDR3 is TGTGCCAGCAGCTCGGACAGGGGTCGCGAAAAACTGTTTTTT.

V usage is TRBV29-1 and J usage is TRBJ2-5, with D possibly being TRBD2 (5 bases). The assigned J gene may be wrong: the sequence end matches TRBJ2-7 better. The CDR3 consists of 14 residues. Germline V gene lookup returns CDR1 SQVTM and CDR2 ANQGSEA. CDR3 in DNA: TGCAGCGTTGAAGATGGAGGCACTACCTACGAGCAGTACTTC. Encoded protein: CSVEDGGTTYEQYF.

This chain links TRBV2 with TRBJ1-1; possible D gene TRBD1, 6 bases. Trimming took 10 bases from V and 0 from J, leaving 15 bases between them. The germline V gene has CDR1 SNHLY and CDR2 FYNNEI. CDR3 size: 14 residues. This CDR3 reads CAIQGGGLNTEAFF. DNA of the CDR3: TGTGCCATCCAGGGAGGGGGACTGAACACTGAAGCTTTCTTT.

The chain joins TRBV9 to TRBJ2-5; tentatively, D is TRBD2 (6 bases). V lost 5 bases and J 1 base, leaving 12 bases between the germline ends. The CDR3 has 14 residues. The germline CDR1 and CDR2 sequences are SGDLS and YYNGEE. The CDR3 sequence: CASSSRDFQETQYF. The CDR3 nucleotides are TGTGCCAGCAGTAGCCGGGACTTCCAAGAGACCCAGTACTTC.

The chain recombines TRBV4-1 with TRBJ1-1; D unresolved. The length of the CDR3 is 12 residues. V gave up 6 bases and J gave up 3 bases, with 8 bases separating them. The germline V gene has CDR1 MGHRA and CDR2 YSYEKL. As DNA, the CDR3 is TGCGCCAGCAGTACGCGGGACACTGAAGCTTTCTTT. Protein sequence: CASSTRDTEAFF.

This sequence joins TRBV28 and TRBJ2-7; 11 bases map to TRBD2. This CDR3 is built from 16 residues. The junction had 9 bases not matched to a gene; V was cut back by 1 base and J by 7 bases. Germline CDR1 reads MDHEN; CDR2 reads SYDVKM. CDR3 nucleotide sequence: TGTGCCAGCAGTTTATTTAGCGGGAGGGGAGGTGGAGAGCAGTACTTC. Encoded protein: CASSLFSGRGGGEQYF.

The V and J genes are TRBV6-1 and TRBJ1-1, with D perhaps matching TRBD1 (5 bases). The germline V and J ends were trimmed by 2 bases and 2 bases, with 12 bases remaining between them. The CDR3 is 15 residues long. Germline CDR1 and CDR2: MNHNS and SASEGT. CDR3 sequence reads: CASSELRTLNTEAFF. The CDR3 DNA follows: TGTGCCAGCAGTGAACTAAGGACACTAAACACTGAAGCTTTCTTT.

The rearrangement links TRBV9 to TRBJ2-1; 8 nucleotides align to TRBD2. V was pared by 2 bases and J by 0 bases, with 7 bases of the junction left unmatched. Germline CDR1 reads SGDLS; CDR2 reads YYNGEE. The CDR3 length is 17 residues. The CDR3 region is CASSVVGRANSYNEQFF. CDR3 sequence (DNA): TGTGCCAGCAGCGTTGTCGGGAGGGCCAACTCCTACAATGAGCAGTTCTTC.

CDR3 nucleotide sequence: TGTGCCAGCAGGGGGGCGGGGACAGGGAACTTTTACGAGCAGTACTTC. It yields the protein CASRGAGTGNFYEQYF. This sequence joins TRBV7-8 and TRBJ2-7; 9 bases line up with TRBD1. The CDR3 consists of 16 residues. The trim removed 6 bases at V and 4 bases at J, leaving 13 bases unmatched. Germline V lookup: CDR1 SGHVS, CDR2 FQNEAQ. Drawing the rest from reference TRBV7-8 and TRBJ2-7, the complete variable domain is GAGVSQSPRYKVAKRGQDVALRCDPISGHVSLFWYQQALGQGPEFLTYFQNEAQLDKSGLPSDRFFAERPEGSVSTLKIQRTQQEDSAVYLCASRGAGTGNFYEQYFGPGTRLTVT.

V is TRBV2 and J is TRBJ1-5; possible D gene TRBD1, 5 bases. The CDR3 length is 14 residues. The germline gives CDR1 SNHLY, CDR2 FYNNEI. Between the trimmed V and J ends, which lost 7 bases and 4 bases, there was a span of 14 bases. DNA for the CDR3: TGTGCCAGCACGGGGCCGGGGGGAAATCAGCCCCAGCATTTT. Translation gives CASTGPGGNQPQHF.

CDR3 bases: TGTGCCACCAGCAGAGATGTGAGGGAGACCCAGTACTTC. It translates to CATSRDVRETQYF. V is TRBV15 and J is TRBJ2-5; D remains unclear. Germline assignment: CDR1 LNHNV and CDR2 YYDKDF (reference sequence). The CDR3 covers 13 residues. Trimming left V 0 bases short and J 5 bases short, with 7 bases between.

This chain links TRBV7-8 with TRBJ2-5; D remains unclear. Germline V gene data show CDR1 as SGHVS and CDR2 as FQNEAQ. V shed 4 bases and J shed 3 bases, with 3 bases lying between them. This CDR3 contains 11 residues. CDR3 sequence: CASSSKETQYF. DNA of the CDR3: TGTGCCAGCAGCTCCAAAGAGACCCAGTACTTC.

This rearrangement joins TRBV28 to TRBJ1-3; D ambiguous. In germline, CDR1 is MDHEN, CDR2 SYDVKM. This CDR3 is built from 14 residues. V was trimmed by 10 bases and J by 4 bases, leaving 17 bases between them. This CDR3 is CAISGKARGNTIYF. DNA for the CDR3: TGTGCCATCTCGGGGAAGGCGCGGGGAAACACCATATATTTT.

The genes are TRBV28 and TRBJ2-3; 8 positions match TRBD2. V lost 8 bases and J lost 4; bases outside the gene matches: 11. CDR3 length: 15 amino acids. The germline gives CDR1 MDHEN, CDR2 SYDVKM. CDR3 sequence reads: CASRPGGRRADTQYF. The CDR3 coding sequence is TGTGCCAGCCGTCCGGGCGGGAGGAGGGCAGATACGCAGTATTTT. Full variable domain (rest looked up from reference TRBV28 and TRBJ2-3): DVKVTQSSRYLVKRTGEKVFLECVQDMDHENMFWYRQDPGLGLRLIYFSYDVKMKEKGDIPEGYSVSREKKERFSLILESASTNQTSMYLCASRPGGRRADTQYFGPGTRLTVL.

V and J are TRBV27 and TRBJ2-3; 12 nucleotides line up with TRBD2. After removal of 5 bases from V and 5 bases from J, the junction contained 2 bases not matched to a gene. The germline V gene has CDR1 MNHEY and CDR2 SMNVEV (reference sequence). The CDR3 runs 14 residues. Written as DNA, the CDR3 is TGTGCCAGCAGTCTGGGACTAGCGGGAGATACGCAGTATTTT. Amino acid sequence: CASSLGLAGDTQYF.

The rearrangement uses TRBV7-9 and TRBJ2-7, with TRBD2 matching over 11 bases. Germline assignment: CDR1 SEHNR and CDR2 FQNEAQ (reference sequence). V shed 5 bases, J shed 4 bases, and the junction held 4 bases outside the gene matches. The CDR3 contains 14 residues. In DNA, the CDR3 is TGTGCCAGCAGCCCGGGACTAGCGGCTTACGAGCAGTACTTC. Protein sequence: CASSPGLAAYEQYF.